This T cell receptor beta chain was captured by sequencing in a study of molecular identifiers for immune sequencing clone quantification. Bulk libraries came from a prior protocol with listed TCR primers. A single record per CDR3 protein comes from TCRdb applying MiXCR to the PCR reads. The table includes 550,000 to 750,000 distinct CDR3 sequences, roughly 21% detected once. For this clonotype: This could be a read error, since a much larger clone is one nucleotide away.

CDR1 and CDR2 (germline): DFQATT, SNEGSKA (reference sequence). The CDR3 length is 13 residues. V and J are TRBV20-1 and TRBJ2-7; no reliable D call. This TCR derives from a human donor in good health. Some libraries in this study had Jurkat cell RNA spiked in. Sequences were obtained from naive CD8+ T cells from blood, with Jurkat cell RNA spiked in. The subset here: FACS-sorted CD8+CD4-CCR7+CD45RA+ naive T cells. The CDR3 DNA is TGCAGTGCTAGAATTCCGGGTTCCTACGGGCAGTACTTC. Translating it yields CSARIPGSYGQYF.